What follows are 26 T cell receptor beta chains derived from one specimen sequenced in a study of naive and memory T cell subsets. Ligated cDNA underwent four rounds of PCR with nested alpha and beta constant region primers and SP2. TCRdb fed the UMI-ligation and nested PCR reads into MiXCR, producing one record per CDR3 protein. The sample has 25,000 to 35,000 distinct CDR3 sequences; 6.7% are singletons. Indicated treatment: skin biopsy from PPD injection site in Mantoux-positive individual. An oligonucleotide containing a UMI was ligated to the 3' end of TCR cDNA. This sample comprised skin, obtained from a tuberculin skin test site. The source of these receptors is an adult in good health.

This clonotype showed up just a few times. With a much larger clone just one base away, this may be a read error. V gene TRBV7-2 combines with J gene TRBJ2-1, with 11 bases lining up with TRBD2. J gave up 5 bases and V 5 bases, and 5 bases lay outside the gene matches. CDR3 length: 15 residues. Germline values: CDR1 SGHTA, CDR2 FQGNSA. The chain's CDR3 is CASSQTSGGHNEQFF. CDR3 nucleotides: TGTGCCAGCAGCCAAACTAGCGGGGGCCACAATGAGCAGTTCTTC.

This clonotype was seen a few times. The chain uses TRBV11-3 and TRBJ2-5; D is unclear. Trimming stripped 4 bases from V and 2 bases from J, with 11 bases between. The length of the CDR3 is 14 residues. Per germline, CDR1 SGHNT and CDR2 YENEEA. DNA for the CDR3: TGTGCCAGCAGCTCCACACAGCATCAAGAGACCCAGTACTTC. Translating it yields CASSSTQHQETQYF. Supplemented by reference TRBV11-3 and TRBJ2-5, the full variable domain reads EAGVVQSPRYKIIEKKQPVAFWCNPISGHNTLYWYLQNLGQGPELLIRYENEEAVDDSQLPKDRFSAERLKGVDSTLKIQPAELGDSAVYLCASSSTQHQETQYFGPGTRLLVL.

With regard to this clonotype: The junction departs from the called germline gene at one end, perhaps through a read error. The chain is built from TRBV2 and TRBJ2-7; TRBD1 is a possible D gene (6 bases). The length of the CDR3 is 14 residues. CDR1 SNHLY and CDR2 FYNNEI come from the germline V gene. As DNA, the CDR3 is TGTGCCAGCAGGGAACAGGGTCCCTCCTCCGAGCAGTACTTC. Amino acids: CASREQGPSSEQYF.

At least ten counts were recorded for this clonotype. The chain links TRBV19 to TRBJ2-5; D may be TRBD1 or TRBD2 (6 bases each). The CDR3 has 14 residues. Germline CDR1 LNHDA, CDR2 SQIVND (reference sequence). V lost 6 bases to trimming and J lost 2 bases, with 13 bases between them. CDR3 sequence (DNA): TGTGCCAGTAGCTTCGGGGGCATGCAAGAGACCCAGTACTTC. Protein: CASSFGGMQETQYF. The entire variable domain, with the rest obtained from reference TRBV19 and TRBJ2-5, is as follows: DGGITQSPKYLFRKEGQNVTLSCEQNLNHDAMYWYRQDPGQGLRLIYYSQIVNDFQKGDIAEGYSVSREKKESFPLTVTSAQKNPTAFYLCASSFGGMQETQYFGPGTRLLVL.

This clonotype was observed at least ten times. V and J are TRBV24-1 and TRBJ2-3; possible D gene TRBD1, 5 bases. Trimming removed 4 bases at V and 4 bases at J, with 17 bases between. The germline CDR1 and CDR2 sequences are KGHDR and SFDVKD. CDR3 size: 16 residues. CDR3 sequence reads: CATSDNSGQGPDTQYF. The CDR3 DNA is TGTGCCACCAGTGACAACTCTGGACAAGGGCCAGATACGCAGTATTTT.

This clonotype came up many times. J is TRBJ1-6 and V is TRBV6-2 or TRBV6-3, with D unclear. In germline, CDR1 is MNHEY, CDR2 SVGEGT. V was cut by 2 bases and J by 9 bases, with 8 bases left in between. The CDR3 extends over 13 amino acids. CDR3 coding DNA: TGTGCCAGCAGTTACGAGGTGGCTTCACCCCTCCACTTT. It specifies CASSYEVASPLHF.

This clonotype was seen a handful of times. V usage is TRBV15 and J usage is TRBJ1-2; tentative D call: TRBD1 (5 bases). V dropped 5 bases and J dropped 4 bases, with 14 bases sitting between them. The CDR3 spans 14 residues. Germline V lookup: CDR1 LNHNV, CDR2 YYDKDF (reference sequence). The CDR3 region has the DNA TGTGCCACCAGCCCTACCCCAGGGCCCTATGGCTACACCTTC. Its protein is CATSPTPGPYGYTF.

Worth noting for this clonotype: An end of the junction does not agree with germline; a read error may underlie this. The V call is TRBV27, the J call TRBJ1-2, with a tentative D call TRBD1 (5 bases). There are 13 residues in the CDR3. Germline V gene data show CDR1 as MNHEY and CDR2 as SMNVEV (reference sequence). CDR3 amino acids: CASSLSRDYGDTF. The CDR3 coding sequence is TGTGCCAGCAGTTTGTCTAGGGACTATGGCGACACCTTC.

This clonotype was detected ten times or more. The rearrangement uses TRBV29-1 and TRBJ2-7, with TRBD2 matching 8 bases. CDR3 length equals 14 residues. The germline V gene has CDR1 SQVTM and CDR2 ANQGSEA. Germline trimming cut 5 bases from V and 0 bases from J; bases unmatched to any gene: 6. The CDR3 nucleotides read TGCAGCGTTATTCCGGGGGGGATCTCCTACGAGCAGTACTTC. Its protein product is CSVIPGGISYEQYF.

The chain combines TRBV2 with TRBJ1-5, with TRBD1 as a possible D gene (5 bases). With 3 bases removed from V and 4 bases from J, the gap between germline ends came to 7 bases. Germline lookup yields CDR1 SNHLY and CDR2 FYNNEI. This CDR3 spans 13 amino acids. CDR3 in DNA: TGTGCCAGCAGTGACCGGGGGAATCAGCCCCAGCATTTT. This sequence encodes CASSDRGNQPQHF.

This clonotype was picked up many times. This rearrangement joins TRBV29-1 to TRBJ2-7; TRBD1 agrees at 9 bases. With V trimmed by 7 bases and J by 4 bases, 8 bases remained unmatched. This CDR3 is 13 amino acids long. CDR1 is SQVTM, CDR2 ANQGSEA, per germline. The CDR3 protein is CSARWDREYEQYF. Here the CDR3 DNA reads TGCAGCGCCAGATGGGACAGGGAGTACGAGCAGTACTTC.

This clonotype showed up many times. V is TRBV5-1 and J is TRBJ1-4, with D perhaps matching TRBD1 (5 bases). V shed 0 bases and J shed 3 bases, with 9 bases lying between them. From germline, CDR1 is SGHRS and CDR2 YFSETQ. The CDR3 sequence is 15 residues long. CDR3 sequence (DNA): TGCGCCAGCAGCTTGGAGGGGAACCCTAATGAAAAACTGTTTTTT. It translates to CASSLEGNPNEKLFF.

This clonotype was detected only a few times. The chain is built from TRBV19 and TRBJ1-2, with D possibly matching TRBD1 (6 bases). V was pared by 6 bases and J by 0 bases, with 20 bases between. The CDR3 extends over 17 amino acids. CDR1 is LNHDA, CDR2 SQIVND, per germline (reference sequence). This chain's CDR3 is CASSRLTGRLANYGYTF. CDR3 bases: TGTGCCAGTAGCCGCTTGACAGGCCGCCTAGCTAACTATGGCTACACCTTC.

Many counts were recorded for this clonotype. The gene calls are TRBV5-1 and TRBJ2-1; 7 bases are a match to TRBD1. The CDR3 is made up of 18 amino acids. V gave up 1 base and J gave up 0 bases; unmatched junction bases: 10. The germline V gene has CDR1 SGHRS and CDR2 YFSETQ. As DNA, the CDR3 is TGCGCCAGCAGCTTGAAAGTAGGTCGGACAGGCTCCTACAATGAGCAGTTCTTC. This gives the protein CASSLKVGRTGSYNEQFF.

Many counts were recorded for this clonotype. V and J are TRBV5-5 and TRBJ1-6; tentatively, D is TRBD1 (5 bases). The CDR3 contains 15 residues. The V end was cut by 4 bases, the J end by 10 bases, with 18 bases between. CDR1 is SGHKS and CDR2 is YYEKEE in the germline V gene (reference sequence). The CDR3 loop reads CASSASAAGQSPLHF. CDR3 sequence (DNA): TGTGCCAGCAGCGCCTCCGCGGCAGGGCAGTCACCCCTCCACTTT.

The chain recombines TRBV20-1 with TRBJ1-1, with D uncertain. This CDR3 region has 12 residues. From germline, CDR1 is DFQATT and CDR2 SNEGSKA (reference sequence). The CDR3 reads CRPADVNTEAFF. The CDR3 DNA reads as TGCAGACCCGCGGACGTGAACACTGAAGCTTTCTTT.

This chain links TRBV6-4 with TRBJ2-5; D gene ambiguous. Deletions cut 4 bases from V and 5 bases from J, with 11 bases between. The CDR3 has 13 residues. In germline, CDR1 is MRHNA, CDR2 SNTAGT. CDR3 sequence (DNA): TGTGCCAGCAGTGTCCCCCAGAGGGAGACCCAGTACTTC. Amino acid sequence: CASSVPQRETQYF.

This clonotype has ten or more counts. The V call is TRBV5-1, the J call TRBJ2-7; the match to TRBD1 covers 9 bases. This CDR3 has 15 residues. In germline, CDR1 is SGHRS, CDR2 YFSETQ. The V and J ends lost 0 bases and 0 bases, in that order; junction bases with no gene match: 1. The CDR3 loop reads CASSLVGQGSYEQYF. The CDR3 bases are TGCGCCAGCAGCTTGGTGGGACAGGGCTCCTACGAGCAGTACTTC.

This clonotype showed up many times. This chain joins TRBV4-2 and TRBJ2-6; D not resolved. CDR1 is LGHNA, CDR2 YNFKEQ, per germline. The length of the CDR3 is 15 residues. V lost 4 bases to trimming and J lost 1 base, with 8 bases between them. DNA for the CDR3: TGTGCCAGCAGCCCCGGGCCGTCTGGGGCCAACGTCCTGACTTTC. This codes for CASSPGPSGANVLTF.

This clonotype was counted once. A read error is possible here, since a much larger clone lies one base away. The chain employs TRBV7-9 and TRBJ2-5, with TRBD2 matching over 13 bases. Germline V gene lookup returns CDR1 SEHNR and CDR2 FQNEAQ (reference sequence). The CDR3 spans 16 residues. V shed 3 bases, J shed 2 bases, and the junction held 3 bases outside the gene matches. DNA for the CDR3: TGTGCCAGCAGCTTCAGACTAGCGGGGGGTCAAGAGACCCAGTACTTC. Translated: CASSFRLAGGQETQYF.

This clonotype was observed at least ten times. The genes are TRBV6-2 or TRBV6-3 and TRBJ2-3; D is ambiguous. The CDR3 runs 19 residues. Germline CDR1 and CDR2: MNHEY and SVGEGT. V lost 8 bases and J lost 0, with 27 bases in between. The CDR3 reads CASQTDRTASASSTDTQYF. CDR3 DNA: TGTGCCAGCCAAACGGACCGTACTGCTAGTGCGTCTAGCACAGATACGCAGTATTTT.

This clonotype has just a few counts. This chain links TRBV11-2 with TRBJ2-3; 7 bases agree with TRBD1. CDR1 SGHAT and CDR2 FQNNGV come from the germline V gene. After removal of 3 bases from V and 6 bases from J, the junction contained 9 bases not matched to a gene. The CDR3 has 15 amino acids. Here the CDR3 reads CASSFNDRVSDTQYF. The CDR3 DNA reads TGTGCCAGCAGCTTCAACGACAGGGTGTCGGATACGCAGTATTTT.

V is TRBV18 and J is TRBJ1-4; D is unclear. Germline assignment: CDR1 KGHSH and CDR2 LQKENI. V was trimmed by 3 bases and J by 0 bases, leaving 5 bases between them. This CDR3 spans 14 amino acids. CDR3 in DNA: TGTGCCAGCTCACCGGGAGCAACTAATGAAAAACTGTTTTTT. It codes for CASSPGATNEKLFF. Full variable domain (rest looked up from reference TRBV18 and TRBJ1-4): NAGVMQNPRHLVRRRGQEARLRCSPMKGHSHVYWYRQLPEEGLKFMVYLQKENIIDESGMPKERFSAEFPKEGPSILRIQQVVRGDSAAYFCASSPGATNEKLFFGSGTQLSVL.

There are many counts of this clonotype. The J gene is TRBJ1-4, the V gene TRBV3-1; D is unresolved. CDR3 size: 11 residues. The germline V gene has CDR1 LGHDT and CDR2 YNNKEL (reference sequence). Trimming took off 8 bases at V and 5 bases at J, with 6 bases between the two ends. CDR3 sequence (DNA): TGTGCCAGCGGGTTCAATGAAAAACTGTTTTTT. Translating it yields CASGFNEKLFF.

This clonotype was recorded a few times. The chain carries TRBV20-1 and TRBJ2-5, with no clear D. The germline V and J ends were trimmed by 6 bases and 5 bases, with 19 bases remaining between them. Germline lookup yields CDR1 DFQATT and CDR2 SNEGSKA (reference sequence). This CDR3 has 14 amino acids. The CDR3 loop reads CSASNPRSIETQYF. The CDR3 region has the DNA TGCAGTGCCTCGAACCCGCGGTCGATCGAGACCCAGTACTTC.

The sample holds many counts of this clonotype. This sequence joins TRBV9 and TRBJ2-7; D remains ambiguous. Germline CDR1 SGDLS, CDR2 YYNGEE. The V end was cut by 2 bases, the J end by 6 bases, with 21 bases between. The CDR3 runs 16 residues. This CDR3 reads CASSVNVGAPQSEQYF. The CDR3 bases are TGTGCCAGCAGCGTCAACGTAGGAGCACCCCAGAGCGAGCAGTACTTC.